This T cell receptor (beta chain) appears in the sequencing data of a study of vaccination effects on CD4 cells after COVID-19. Study context: Prior to sequencing, the ViraFEST assay stimulated PBMC with viral peptide pools, which expanded the antigen-specific CD4+ T cells. A few convalescent patients were sampled early and late after vaccination. The median interval between the second dose and post-vaccine sampling was 72 days. Study-wide findings and caveats: Late post-vaccination, clones induced by infection and those induced by vaccine underwent marked clonal contraction.

Culturing for about 9 days preceded CD4+ T cell isolation. This person caught SARS-CoV-2 sometime from March to December 2020, and PCR testing confirmed the infection. BNT162b2 vaccine or mRNA-1273 vaccine was given to participants in two doses. Only in-frame clones appear in the TCRdb table, and some are missing; sequencing was by immunoSEQ multiplex PCR. Here the sample spans 40,000 to 55,000 clones, 76% being singletons. On this clone itself: Its specificity is not known.

The sample here was CD4+ T cells from PBMCs cultured without peptide, taken after COVID-19 vaccination. This TCR was recovered from a human donor who had a prior SARS-CoV-2 infection.

CDR3 DNA: TGTGCCAGTAGTCCCAGGGGGCATGGGACTGAAGCTTTCTTT. Encoded protein: CASSPRGHGTEAFF. V gene TRBV19 combines with J gene TRBJ1-1; 8 nucleotides line up with TRBD1. V lost 5 bases, J lost 5 bases, and 7 bases stayed unmatched. The CDR3 is made up of 14 amino acids. Germline V gives CDR1 LNHDA, CDR2 SQIVND (reference sequence).